This T cell receptor beta chain was identified during a study of T-cell reconstitution after alpha-beta-depleted transplantation in children. This CDR3 has 11 amino acids. V was trimmed by 3 bases and J by 7 bases, leaving 4 bases between them. Unique molecular identifiers were built into the TCRbeta library. TCRdb fed the PCR reads into MiXCR, producing one record per CDR3 protein. This table holds about 230,000 distinct CDR3 sequences, around 12% found once. This clonotype appeared many times. The sample consisted of PBMCs from the stem cell graft donor, taken from the stem cell graft. The sequence was obtained from a human donor who donated a stem cell graft to a child with acute lymphoblastic leukemia. V is TRBV12-3 or TRBV12-4 and J is TRBJ2-1; D is unclear. CDR3 protein: CASSFENEQFF. The DNA for the CDR3 is TGTGCCAGCAGTTTCGAGAATGAGCAGTTCTTC.